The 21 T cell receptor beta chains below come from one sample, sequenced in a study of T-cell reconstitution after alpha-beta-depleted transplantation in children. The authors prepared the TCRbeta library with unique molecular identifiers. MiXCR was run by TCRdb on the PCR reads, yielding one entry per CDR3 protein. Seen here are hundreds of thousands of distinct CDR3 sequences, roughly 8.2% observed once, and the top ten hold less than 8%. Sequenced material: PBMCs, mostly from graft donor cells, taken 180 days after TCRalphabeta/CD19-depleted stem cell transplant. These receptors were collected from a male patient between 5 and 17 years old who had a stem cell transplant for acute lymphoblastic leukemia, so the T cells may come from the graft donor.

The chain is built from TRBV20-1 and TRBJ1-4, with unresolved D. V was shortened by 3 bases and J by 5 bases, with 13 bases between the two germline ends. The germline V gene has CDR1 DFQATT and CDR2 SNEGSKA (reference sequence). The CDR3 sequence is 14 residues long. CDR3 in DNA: TGCAGTGCTAGGGGCGTGTTTTCAAATGAAAAACTGTTTTTT. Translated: CSARGVFSNEKLFF.

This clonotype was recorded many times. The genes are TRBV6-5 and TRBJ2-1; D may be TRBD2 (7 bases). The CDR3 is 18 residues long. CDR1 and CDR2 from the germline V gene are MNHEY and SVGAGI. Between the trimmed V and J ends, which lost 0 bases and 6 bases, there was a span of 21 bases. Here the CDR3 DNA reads TGTGCCAGCAGTTACTCGTCTTTGACGGGGGGCCTGGGCAATGAGCAGTTCTTC. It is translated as CASSYSSLTGGLGNEQFF.

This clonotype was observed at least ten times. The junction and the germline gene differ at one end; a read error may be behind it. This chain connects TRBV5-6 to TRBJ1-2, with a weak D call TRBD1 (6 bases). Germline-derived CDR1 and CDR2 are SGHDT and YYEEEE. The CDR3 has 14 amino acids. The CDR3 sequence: CASSSGQTKYGYTF. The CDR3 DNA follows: TGTGCCAGCAGCTCCGGACAGACAAAATATGGGTACACCTTC.

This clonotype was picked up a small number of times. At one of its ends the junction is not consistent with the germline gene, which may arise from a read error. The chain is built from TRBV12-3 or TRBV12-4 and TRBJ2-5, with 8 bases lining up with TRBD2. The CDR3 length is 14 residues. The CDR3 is CASRLAGLGETQYF. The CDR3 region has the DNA TGTGCCAGCAGATTAGCGGGGCTGGGAGAGACCCAGTACTTC.

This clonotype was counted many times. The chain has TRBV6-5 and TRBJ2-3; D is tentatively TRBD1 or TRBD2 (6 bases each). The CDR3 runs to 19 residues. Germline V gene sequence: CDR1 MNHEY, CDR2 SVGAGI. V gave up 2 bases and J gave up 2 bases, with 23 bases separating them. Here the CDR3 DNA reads TGTGCCAGCAGTTACCGGGGGTTTCCCGGGACACGGCACACAGATACGCAGTATTTT. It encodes CASSYRGFPGTRHTDTQYF.

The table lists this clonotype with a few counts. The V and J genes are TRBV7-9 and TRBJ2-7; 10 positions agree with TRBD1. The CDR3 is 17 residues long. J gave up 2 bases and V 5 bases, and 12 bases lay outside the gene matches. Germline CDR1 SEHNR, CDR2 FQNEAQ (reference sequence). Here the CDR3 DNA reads TGTGCCAGCAGCCGGGATGCTGTCGGGACAGGGGCCTACGAGCAGTACTTC. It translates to CASSRDAVGTGAYEQYF.

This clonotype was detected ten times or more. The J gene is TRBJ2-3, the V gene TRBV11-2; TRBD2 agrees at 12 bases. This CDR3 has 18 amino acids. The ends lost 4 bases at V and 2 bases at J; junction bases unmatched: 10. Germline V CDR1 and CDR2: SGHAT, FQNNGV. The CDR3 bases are TGTGCCAGCAGCTCCCAGACTAGCGGGAGCCTCTACACAGATACGCAGTATTTT. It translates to CASSSQTSGSLYTDTQYF.

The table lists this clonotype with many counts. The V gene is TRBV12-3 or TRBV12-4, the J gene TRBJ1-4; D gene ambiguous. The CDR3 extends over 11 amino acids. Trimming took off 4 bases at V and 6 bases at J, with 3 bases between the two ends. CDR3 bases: TGTGCCAGCAGTTATTATGAAAAACTGTTTTTT. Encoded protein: CASSYYEKLFF.

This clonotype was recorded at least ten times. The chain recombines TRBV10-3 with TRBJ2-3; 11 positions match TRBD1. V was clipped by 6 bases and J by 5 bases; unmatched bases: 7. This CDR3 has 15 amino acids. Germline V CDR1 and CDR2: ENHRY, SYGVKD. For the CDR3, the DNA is TGTGCCATCAGCCCGGACAGGGGGCGAGTAGATACGCAGTATTTT. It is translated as CAISPDRGRVDTQYF.

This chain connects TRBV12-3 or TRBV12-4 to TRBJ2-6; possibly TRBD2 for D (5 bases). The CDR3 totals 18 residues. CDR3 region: CTRFVRGPWVSGANVLTF. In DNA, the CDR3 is TGTACCCGCTTCGTACGAGGGCCTTGGGTCTCTGGGGCCAACGTCCTGACTTTC.

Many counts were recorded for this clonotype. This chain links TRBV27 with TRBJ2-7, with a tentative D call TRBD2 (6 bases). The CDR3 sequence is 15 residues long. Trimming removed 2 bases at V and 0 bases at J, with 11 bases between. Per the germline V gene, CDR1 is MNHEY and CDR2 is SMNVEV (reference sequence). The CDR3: CASSLGGVASYEQYF. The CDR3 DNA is TGTGCCAGCAGTTTAGGCGGGGTTGCCTCCTACGAGCAGTACTTC.

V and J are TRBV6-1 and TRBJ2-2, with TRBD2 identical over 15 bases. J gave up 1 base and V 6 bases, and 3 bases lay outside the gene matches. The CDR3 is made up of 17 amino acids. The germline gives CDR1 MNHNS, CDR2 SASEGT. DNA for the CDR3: TGTGCCAGCAGGCGGACTAGCGGGGGGGGGAACACCGGGGAGCTGTTTTTT. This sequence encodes CASRRTSGGGNTGELFF.

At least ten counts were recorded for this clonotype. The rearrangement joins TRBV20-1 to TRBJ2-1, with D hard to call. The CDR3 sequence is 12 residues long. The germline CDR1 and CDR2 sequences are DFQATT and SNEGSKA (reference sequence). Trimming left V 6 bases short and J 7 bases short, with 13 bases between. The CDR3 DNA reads TGCAGTGCCACGGACGGGCGGAATGAGCAGTTCTTC. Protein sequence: CSATDGRNEQFF.

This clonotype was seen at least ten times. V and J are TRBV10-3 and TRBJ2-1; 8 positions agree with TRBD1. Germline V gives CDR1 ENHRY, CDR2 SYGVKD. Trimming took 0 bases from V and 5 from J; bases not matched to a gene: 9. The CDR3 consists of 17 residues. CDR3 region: CAISESRVDRVHNEQFF. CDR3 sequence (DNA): TGTGCCATCAGTGAGTCACGGGTGGACAGGGTGCACAATGAGCAGTTCTTC.

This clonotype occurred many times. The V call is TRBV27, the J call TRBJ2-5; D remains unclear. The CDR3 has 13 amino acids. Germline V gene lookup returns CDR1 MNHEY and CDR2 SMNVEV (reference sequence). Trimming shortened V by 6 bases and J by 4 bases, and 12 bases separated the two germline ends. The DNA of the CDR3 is TGTGCCAGCAGGGTCCTCTCGGGAGAGACCCAGTACTTC. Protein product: CASRVLSGETQYF.

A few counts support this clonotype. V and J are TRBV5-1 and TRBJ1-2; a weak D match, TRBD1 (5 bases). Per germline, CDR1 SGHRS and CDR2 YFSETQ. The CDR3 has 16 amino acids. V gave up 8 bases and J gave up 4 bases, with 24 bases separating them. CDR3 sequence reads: CARRASEGYFFYGYTF. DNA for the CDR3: TGCGCCAGAAGAGCCTCAGAGGGGTACTTCTTCTATGGCTACACCTTC. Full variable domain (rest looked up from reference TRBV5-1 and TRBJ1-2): KAGVTQTPRYLIKTRGQQVTLSCSPISGHRSVSWYQQTPGQGLQFLFEYFSETQRNKGNFPGRFSGRQFSNSRSEMNVSTLELGDSALYLCARRASEGYFFYGYTFGSGTRLTVV.

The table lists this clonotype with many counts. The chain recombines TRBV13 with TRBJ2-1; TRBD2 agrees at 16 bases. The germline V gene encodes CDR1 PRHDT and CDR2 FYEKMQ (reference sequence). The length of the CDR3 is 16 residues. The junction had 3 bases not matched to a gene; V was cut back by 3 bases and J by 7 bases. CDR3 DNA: TGTGCCAGCAGCTTCCGGGGACTAGCGGGAGGGAATGAGCAGTTCTTC. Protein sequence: CASSFRGLAGGNEQFF.

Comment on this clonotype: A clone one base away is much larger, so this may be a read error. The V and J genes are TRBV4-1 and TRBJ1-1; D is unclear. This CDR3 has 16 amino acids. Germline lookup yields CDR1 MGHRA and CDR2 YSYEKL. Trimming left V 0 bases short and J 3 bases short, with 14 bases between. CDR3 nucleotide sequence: TGCGCCAGCAGCCAAGATAATTACGGGTCGTACACTGAAGCTTTCTTT. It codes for CASSQDNYGSYTEAFF.

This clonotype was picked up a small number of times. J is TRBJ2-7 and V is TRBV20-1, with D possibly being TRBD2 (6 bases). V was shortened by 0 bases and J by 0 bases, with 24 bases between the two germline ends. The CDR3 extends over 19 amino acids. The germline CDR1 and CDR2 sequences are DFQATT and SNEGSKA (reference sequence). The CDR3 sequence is CSARDAGRLHDAYSYEQYF. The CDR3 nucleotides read TGCAGTGCTAGAGACGCGGGACGTCTCCACGACGCTTACTCCTACGAGCAGTACTTC.

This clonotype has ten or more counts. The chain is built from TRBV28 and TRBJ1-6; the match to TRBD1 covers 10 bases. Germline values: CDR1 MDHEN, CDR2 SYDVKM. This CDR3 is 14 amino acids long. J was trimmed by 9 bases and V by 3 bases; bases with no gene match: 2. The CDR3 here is CASSLGQGSSPLHF. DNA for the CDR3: TGTGCCAGCAGTTTGGGACAGGGGAGTTCACCCCTCCACTTT.

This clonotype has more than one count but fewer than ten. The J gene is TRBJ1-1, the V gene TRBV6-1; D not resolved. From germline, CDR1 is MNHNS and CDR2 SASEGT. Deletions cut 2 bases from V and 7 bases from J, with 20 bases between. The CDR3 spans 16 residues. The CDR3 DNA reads TGTGCCAGCAGTGAAAGGGCAGGCGTCAACAGACTTGAAGCTTTCTTT. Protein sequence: CASSERAGVNRLEAFF.